This T cell receptor beta chain was sequenced for a study of blood T cell repertoires in COVID-19. On the study more broadly: Italy, Spain and the United States were the sources of the convalescent and acute COVID-19 samples. Nucleic acid was either cDNA or gDNA, and it came from T cells, B-cell-depleted T cells, or PBMCs.

TCRdb's table, derived via immunoSEQ multiplex PCR, lists solely in-frame clones and lacks some. The sample consists of about 200,000 clones, around nine tenths of them appearing once. Per germline, CDR1 ENHRY and CDR2 SYGVKD. The CDR3 length is 13 residues. Trimming pared 6 bases from V and 7 bases from J, leaving 15 bases between. The specimen sequenced was peripheral blood. The receptor was derived from a man aged 50 to 60 with COVID-19, enrolled during active disease. The V and J genes are TRBV10-3 and TRBJ1-2; D perhaps matches TRBD1 (5 bases). The CDR3: CAIRETAEGGYTF. For the CDR3, the DNA is TGTGCCATCAGGGAGACAGCCGAGGGTGGCTACACCTTC.